This is a list of T cell receptor beta chains from one sample in a study of graft-versus-host responses after intestinal transplantation. These TCRs are of unknown antigen specificity. Measured with immunoSEQ multiplex PCR; TCRdb has only the in-frame clones, and not every one. This sample carries 65,000 to 85,000 clones, around 90% of them seen once, and the ten largest clones take 8%. The input for sequencing was unstimulated CD8+ T cells sorted from spleen or lymph node cells, taken before transplant. The receptors here all came from a human donor who was the organ donor for an intestinal transplant. Each CDR3 is given with its conserved first and last residue. The D gene is left open where the match is weak. Only part of the rows carry a size: once, few, many, or a class if the clone is expanded.

V,J,size,D,CDR3,DNA
TRBV9,TRBJ2-1,NA,TRBD2,CASSVETSGGANEQFF,TGTGCCAGCAGCGTAGAGACTAGCGGGGGGGCTAATGAGCAGTTCTTC
TRBV27,TRBJ1-2,NA,TRBD1,CASSFTTGSGYTF,TGTGCCAGCAGTTTCACGACAGGGAGTGGCTACACCTTC
TRBV5-6,TRBJ2-7,few,NA,CASSLGQPREQYF,TGTGCCAGCAGCTTGGGACAGCCACGGGAGCAGTACTTC
TRBV2,TRBJ1-5,NA,TRBD1,CASSPGTGVSSNQPQHF,TGTGCCAGCAGCCCCGGGACAGGGGTATCTAGCAATCAGCCCCAGCATTTT
TRBV10-1,TRBJ1-2,NA,NA,CASRGEAANYGYTF,TGCGCCAGCAGGGGAGAAGCAGCTAACTATGGCTACACCTTC
TRBV28,TRBJ1-1,NA,NA,CASSILAGLNTEAFF,TGTGCCAGCTCGATACTCGCCGGATTGAACACTGAAGCTTTCTTT
TRBV28,TRBJ1-2,NA,NA,CASSFDRYGYTF,TGTGCCAGCAGTTTCGACAGATATGGCTACACCTTC
TRBV11-2,TRBJ1-5,NA,NA,CASSLWSSDSNQPQHF,TGTGCCAGCAGCTTGTGGTCCAGCGATAGCAATCAGCCCCAGCATTTT
TRBV7-6,TRBJ2-7,NA,TRBD1,CASSGTGRRGYEQYF,TGTGCCAGCAGCGGGACAGGGAGAAGAGGTTACGAGCAGTACTTC
TRBV11-2,TRBJ2-7,NA,NA,CASSLFRAYEQYF,TGTGCCAGCAGCTTGTTTCGGGCCTACGAGCAGTACTTC
TRBV30,TRBJ1-2,NA,NA,CAWSPGEEGYTF,TGTGCCTGGAGCCCCGGAGAGGAAGGCTACACCTTC
TRBV28,TRBJ2-1,NA,NA,CASSSTASTDEQFF,TGTGCCAGCAGTTCCACGGCTAGTACCGATGAGCAGTTCTTC
TRBV28,TRBJ2-3,NA,NA,CASSLTATDTQYF,TGTGCCAGCAGTTTAACGGCAACAGATACGCAGTATTTT
TRBV5-1,TRBJ1-1,NA,NA,CASSLVVHPNTEAFF,TGCGCCAGCAGCTTGGTGGTCCACCCGAACACTGAAGCTTTCTTT
TRBV5-1,TRBJ2-1,NA,TRBD1,CASSSTGYNEQFF,TGCGCCAGCAGCTCGACAGGGTACAATGAGCAGTTCTTC
TRBV4-1,TRBJ2-1,NA,NA,CASSQGNRNEQFF,TGCGCCAGCAGCCAAGGAAATAGGAATGAGCAGTTCTTC
TRBV7-8,TRBJ1-2,NA,NA,CASSVGIGQNTNYGYTF,TGTGCCAGCAGCGTAGGAATAGGACAGAATACTAACTATGGCTACACCTTC
TRBV27,TRBJ2-7,NA,TRBD2,CASSASGTSGYEQYF,TGTGCCAGCAGTGCATCCGGGACTAGCGGCTACGAGCAGTACTTC
TRBV5-4,TRBJ1-2,NA,TRBD1,CASSTTTGGYDGYTF,TGTGCCAGCAGCACGACCACAGGGGGCTACGATGGCTACACCTTC
TRBV19,TRBJ1-4,NA,TRBD1,CASTTRQGALFF,TGTGCCAGTACCACACGACAGGGGGCCCTGTTTTTT
TRBV6-1,TRBJ2-2,NA,TRBD2,CASSGGLAGGNTGELFF,TGTGCCAGCAGTGGAGGCCTAGCGGGCGGGAACACCGGGGAGCTGTTTTTT
TRBV21-1,TRBJ2-7,NA,NA,CASSKVVPIGTGGAYEQYF,TGTGCCAGCAGCAAAGTCGTCCCAATCGGTACAGGGGGCGCTTACGAGCAGTACTTC
TRBV15,TRBJ1-1,NA,TRBD1,CATSREWDRQRVTEAFF,TGTGCCACCAGCAGAGAGTGGGACAGGCAGCGGGTCACTGAAGCTTTCTTT
TRBV6-1,TRBJ2-7,few,TRBD1,CASRDREHLYEQYF,TGTGCCAGCAGGGACAGGGAGCACCTCTACGAGCAGTACTTC
TRBV7-9,TRBJ1-5,NA,NA,CASSSSSGEGEQPQHF,TGTGCCAGCAGCTCCTCTTCAGGGGAGGGAGAACAGCCCCAGCATTTT
TRBV19,TRBJ1-1,once,NA,CASGRGTMNTEAFF,TGTGCCAGTGGGAGGGGGACGATGAACACTGAAGCTTTCTTT
TRBV5-4,TRBJ2-7,NA,NA,CASSFIMGGEQYF,TGTGCCAGCAGCTTTATCATGGGCGGTGAGCAGTACTTC
TRBV9,TRBJ1-1,NA,NA,CASSEGIYTEAFF,TGTGCCAGCAGCGAGGGAATTTACACTGAAGCTTTCTTT
TRBV5-1,TRBJ2-5,NA,NA,CASRQIDLNQETQYF,TGCGCCAGCAGACAAATTGACCTGAACCAAGAGACCCAGTACTTC
TRBV4-1,TRBJ2-1,NA,NA,CASSQEPSLIDEQFF,TGCGCCAGCAGCCAAGAACCTAGCCTTATAGATGAGCAGTTCTTC
TRBV5-6,TRBJ1-5,few,NA,CASSLGVQSNQPQHF,TGTGCCAGCAGCTTGGGAGTGCAGAGCAATCAGCCCCAGCATTTT
TRBV6-1,TRBJ1-5,NA,NA,CASSSNAGQPQHF,TGTGCCAGCAGTTCAAACGCAGGTCAGCCCCAGCATTTT
TRBV10-3,TRBJ2-7,NA,TRBD1,CAIRAETGLNYEQYF,TGTGCCATCAGAGCAGAGACAGGGTTGAACTACGAGCAGTACTTC
TRBV29-1,TRBJ2-2,NA,NA,CSVDRSGTGELFF,TGCAGCGTTGATCGGTCCGGAACCGGGGAGCTGTTTTTT
TRBV6-5,TRBJ1-2,NA,TRBD1,CASIPGQGHGGYTF,TGTGCCAGCATCCCGGGACAGGGGCATGGGGGCTACACCTTC
TRBV6-1,TRBJ1-5,NA,TRBD1,CASSEYWTGGNQPQHF,TGTGCCAGCAGTGAATATTGGACAGGGGGAAATCAGCCCCAGCATTTT
TRBV9,TRBJ2-1,NA,TRBD2,CASSASGTERGAGPNEQFF,TGTGCCAGCAGCGCCTCTGGGACGGAGCGGGGGGCCGGTCCCAATGAGCAGTTCTTC
TRBV28,TRBJ1-1,NA,NA,CASSLPLNTEAFF,TGTGCCAGCAGTTTACCCTTGAACACTGAAGCTTTCTTT
TRBV7-6,TRBJ2-5,NA,NA,CASSLALKTPYGWGGVQETQYF,TGTGCCAGCAGCTTAGCGCTAAAAACCCCCTATGGTTGGGGGGGCGTCCAAGAGACCCAGTACTTC
TRBV6-5,TRBJ2-3,once,TRBD2,CASSYLTSGGHQPQYF,TGTGCCAGCAGTTACTTAACTAGCGGGGGCCATCAGCCGCAGTATTTT